A single sample gave rise to the 28 T cell receptor beta chains below, sequenced in a study of blood T cell repertoires in COVID-19. Data came from immunoSEQ multiplex PCR; TCRdb stores just in-frame clones and leaves some out. The sample lists 120,000 to 150,000 clones, around 89% occurring once. The sequenced material came from peripheral blood. The receptors here all came from a woman aged 55 to 70 with active COVID-19.

The rearrangement uses TRBV27 and TRBJ2-3, with D perhaps TRBD1 (5 bases). Germline CDR1 is MNHEY and CDR2 is SMNVEV (reference sequence). The CDR3 totals 14 residues. Trimming took off 2 bases at V and 3 bases at J, with 9 bases between the two ends. This chain's CDR3 is CASSLGPGTDTQYF. In DNA, the CDR3 is TGTGCCAGCAGTTTAGGGCCAGGGACAGATACGCAGTATTTT.

The chain combines TRBV7-9 with TRBJ2-7; possibly TRBD1 for D (5 bases). There are 16 residues in the CDR3. Deletions cut 2 bases from V and 0 bases from J, with 14 bases between. CDR1 is SEHNR, CDR2 FQNEAQ, per germline (reference sequence). The CDR3 DNA follows: TGTGCCAGCAGCTTATGGGGCGGCCCTAGCTCCTACGAGCAGTACTTC. As protein: CASSLWGGPSSYEQYF.

V and J are TRBV7-6 and TRBJ2-1, with 7 positions matching TRBD1. This CDR3 has 15 residues. Germline CDR1 is SGHVS and CDR2 is FNYEAQ. V lost 1 base and J lost 8; bases outside the gene matches: 8. The CDR3 loop is CASSLGQGVMYEQFF. The CDR3 region has the DNA TGTGCCAGCAGCTTAGGGCAGGGGGTCATGTATGAGCAGTTCTTC.

The chain recombines TRBV7-3 with TRBJ2-3; 9 nucleotides align to TRBD2. This CDR3 region has 15 residues. From germline, CDR1 is SGHTA and CDR2 FQGTGA. The ends lost 3 bases at V and 1 base at J; junction bases unmatched: 2. CDR3 nucleotides: TGTGCCAGCAGCTTCTCTAGCGGGGGCACAGATACGCAGTATTTT. Protein product: CASSFSSGGTDTQYF.

This chain uses TRBV5-5 with TRBJ2-2; no clear D gene. CDR3 length equals 16 residues. Trimming removed 2 bases at V and 0 bases at J, with 11 bases between. From germline, CDR1 is SGHKS and CDR2 YYEKEE (reference sequence). The CDR3 region is CASSFSRAANTGELFF. The CDR3 coding sequence is TGTGCCAGCAGCTTTAGCCGAGCTGCGAACACCGGGGAGCTGTTTTTT. Complete variable domain (other parts from reference TRBV5-5 and TRBJ2-2): DAGVTQSPTHLIKTRGQQVTLRCSPISGHKSVSWYQQVLGQGPQFIFQYYEKEERGRGNFPDRFSARQFPNYSSELNVNALLLGDSALYLCASSFSRAANTGELFFGEGSRLTVL.

This chain links TRBV6-1 with TRBJ1-5; 9 bases line up with TRBD1. Trimming cost V 2 bases and J 0 bases; bases outside gene matches: 2. Germline V gene sequence: CDR1 MNHNS, CDR2 SASEGT. The CDR3 totals 16 residues. The CDR3 coding sequence is TGTGCCAGCAGTGAAAGGGGACAGGGTAGCAATCAGCCCCAGCATTTT. This gives the protein CASSERGQGSNQPQHF.

V and J are TRBV30 and TRBJ2-3; TRBD1 matches 7 bases. CDR1 and CDR2 from the germline V gene are GTSNPN and SVGIG (reference sequence). The CDR3 is 16 amino acids. J lost 4 bases, V lost 5 bases, and 15 bases had no gene match. The DNA for the CDR3 is TGTGCCTGGGGATGGCGACAGGGTATTGACTCAGATACGCAGTATTTT. Its protein product is CAWGWRQGIDSDTQYF.

The chain joins TRBV19 to TRBJ2-7; 10 bases line up with TRBD2. This CDR3 spans 16 amino acids. V gave up 3 bases and J gave up 4 bases; unmatched junction bases: 9. CDR1 is LNHDA and CDR2 is SQIVND in the germline V gene (reference sequence). CDR3 coding DNA: TGTGCCAGTAGTATCATGGAAGCTAGCGGGAGATACGAGCAGTACTTC. This codes for CASSIMEASGRYEQYF.

The chain employs TRBV30 and TRBJ2-5, with D perhaps matching TRBD1 (5 bases). Per germline, CDR1 GTSNPN and CDR2 SVGIG (reference sequence). The CDR3 covers 15 residues. Trimming removed 3 bases at V and 7 bases at J, with 21 bases between. The CDR3 bases are TGTGCCTGGAGCCCAGAGGTGGCAGCCCAGGGGACCCAGTACTTC. This gives the protein CAWSPEVAAQGTQYF.

The gene calls are TRBV28 and TRBJ2-2, with 8 bases aligning to TRBD2. Losses at the gene ends were 3 bases for V and 5 bases for J; bases not matched to a gene: 8. Germline V lookup: CDR1 MDHEN, CDR2 SYDVKM. The CDR3 length is 16 residues. The CDR3 DNA follows: TGTGCCAGCAGTTTTACGGGAGGGCCTCGGACCGGGGAGCTGTTTTTT. Protein sequence: CASSFTGGPRTGELFF.

Here the CDR3 reads CASSQDWGQGYNQPQHF. CDR3 coding DNA: TGTGCCAGCAGCCAAGATTGGGGACAGGGGTACAATCAGCCCCAGCATTTT. The chain has TRBV4-2 and TRBJ1-5; TRBD1 aligns across 10 bases. Germline V gives CDR1 LGHNA, CDR2 YNFKEQ. V was clipped by 0 bases and J by 3 bases; unmatched bases: 5. CDR3 length: 17 residues.

This rearrangement joins TRBV2 to TRBJ1-4; weak D call: TRBD1 (6 bases). The length of the CDR3 is 14 residues. Between the trimmed V and J ends, which lost 10 bases and 1 base, there was a span of 13 bases. Germline V lookup: CDR1 SNHLY, CDR2 FYNNEI. CDR3 nucleotide sequence: TGTGCCACGACAGGTTTTGAAACTAATGAAAAACTGTTTTTT. As protein: CATTGFETNEKLFF.

The rearrangement links TRBV6-6 to TRBJ1-4; perhaps TRBD1 as D (5 bases). CDR1 and CDR2 (germline): MNHNY, SVGAGI (reference sequence). V dropped 5 bases and J dropped 0 bases, with 16 bases sitting between them. The CDR3 totals 17 residues. CDR3 in DNA: TGTGCCAGCAGTCCGCGGGGACCCCATACAACTAATGAAAAACTGTTTTTT. It codes for CASSPRGPHTTNEKLFF.

The count of this clone is one. The gene calls are TRBV5-8 and TRBJ1-1; D ambiguous. This CDR3 contains 14 residues. Germline assignment: CDR1 SGHTS and CDR2 YDEGEE. V was pared by 1 base and J by 5 bases, with 12 bases between. DNA for the CDR3: TGTGCCAGCAGCTTGAATACTTATGTTACTGAAGCTTTCTTT. Protein sequence: CASSLNTYVTEAFF. The full variable domain, completed using reference TRBV5-8 and TRBJ1-1, is EAGVTQSPTHLIKTRGQQATLRCSPISGHTSVYWYQQALGLGLQFLLWYDEGEERNRGNFPPRFSGRQFPNYSSELNVNALELEDSALYLCASSLNTYVTEAFFGQGTRLTVV.

The V gene is TRBV5-5, the J gene TRBJ1-1; 12 bases are a match to TRBD1. V shed 2 bases and J 0 bases; nucleotides not matched to a gene: 5. CDR3 size: 17 residues. The germline gives CDR1 SGHKS, CDR2 YYEKEE (reference sequence). The CDR3 DNA is TGTGCCAGCAGCTTAGGGGACAGGGGGCGTATGAACACTGAAGCTTTCTTT. Protein sequence: CASSLGDRGRMNTEAFF.

V usage is TRBV19 and J usage is TRBJ1-5; 8 nucleotides agree with TRBD1. Looked up from germline, CDR1 is LNHDA and CDR2 is SQIVND (reference sequence). V trimming: 6 bases; J trimming: 4 bases; junction bases outside the gene matches: 8. This CDR3 is built from 15 residues. The CDR3 region has the DNA TGTGCCAGTAGGTTGGACAGGGCTGAGAATCAGCCCCAGCATTTT. This sequence encodes CASRLDRAENQPQHF.

This clone is a singleton in its sample. The genes are TRBV7-9 and TRBJ2-5; TRBD2 agrees at 13 bases. The CDR3 has 19 residues. J was trimmed by 5 bases and V by 5 bases; bases with no gene match: 17. CDR1 SEHNR and CDR2 FQNEAQ come from the germline V gene (reference sequence). The CDR3: CASSPGLAGDSSHWETQYF. The CDR3 region has the DNA TGTGCCAGCAGCCCCGGACTAGCGGGAGATAGTTCGCACTGGGAGACCCAGTACTTC.

The chain couples TRBV18 to TRBJ1-3, with D uncertain. Looked up from germline, CDR1 is KGHSH and CDR2 is LQKENI. The CDR3 has 17 residues. V was shortened by 0 bases and J by 0 bases, with 12 bases between the two germline ends. CDR3 amino acids: CASSPPATRGSGNTIYF. DNA of the CDR3: TGTGCCAGCTCACCACCGGCAACACGCGGCTCTGGAAACACCATATATTTT. The entire variable domain, with the rest obtained from reference TRBV18 and TRBJ1-3, is as follows: NAGVMQNPRHLVRRRGQEARLRCSPMKGHSHVYWYRQLPEEGLKFMVYLQKENIIDESGMPKERFSAEFPKEGPSILRIQQVVRGDSAAYFCASSPPATRGSGNTIYFGEGSWLTVV.

V and J are TRBV27 and TRBJ2-7, with 13 bases that match TRBD2. Trimming removed 4 bases from V and 6 bases from J; junction bases left unmatched: 3. The CDR3 has 14 amino acids. In germline, CDR1 is MNHEY, CDR2 SMNVEV (reference sequence). The CDR3 DNA sequence: TGTGCCAGCAGTTGGACTAGCGGGAGTTCCGAGCAGTACTTC. It encodes CASSWTSGSSEQYF.

The J gene is TRBJ2-5, the V gene TRBV18, with 7 nucleotides matching TRBD2. Germline V gives CDR1 KGHSH, CDR2 LQKENI. Unmatched junction bases numbered 6, after V lost 7 bases and J lost 1 base. The CDR3 spans 14 residues. The CDR3 nucleotides read TGTGCCAGCTTGCGGGGGTCTCTCCAAGAGACCCAGTACTTC. Translated, it gives CASLRGSLQETQYF.

This CDR3 reads CASGGATNSPLHF. The DNA of the CDR3 is TGTGCCTCGGGAGGGGCCACAAATTCACCCCTCCACTTT. The chain employs TRBV12-3 or TRBV12-4 and TRBJ1-6, with a possible D match to TRBD1 (5 bases). CDR3 length equals 13 residues. V lost 11 bases to trimming and J lost 7 bases, with 15 bases between them.

The chain combines TRBV2 with TRBJ2-2; TRBD2 aligns across 7 bases. Germline lookup yields CDR1 SNHLY and CDR2 FYNNEI. This CDR3 has 12 amino acids. With V trimmed by 7 bases and J by 8 bases, 4 bases remained unmatched. CDR3 loop: CASTPGGGELFF. The DNA for the CDR3 is TGTGCCAGCACCCCGGGGGGAGGGGAGCTGTTTTTT.

This chain uses TRBV28 with TRBJ2-1; TRBD1 matches at 9 bases. Germline V gene lookup returns CDR1 MDHEN and CDR2 SYDVKM. Losses at the gene ends were 6 bases for V and 8 bases for J; bases not matched to a gene: 11. This CDR3 has 15 amino acids. The CDR3 region has the DNA TGTGCCAGCAGCCTAATGGGGGACAGGGACCATGAGCAGTTCTTC. Amino acid sequence: CASSLMGDRDHEQFF. The whole variable domain, remainder taken from reference TRBV28 and TRBJ2-1, is DVKVTQSSRYLVKRTGEKVFLECVQDMDHENMFWYRQDPGLGLRLIYFSYDVKMKEKGDIPEGYSVSREKKERFSLILESASTNQTSMYLCASSLMGDRDHEQFFGPGTRLTVL.

CDR3 in DNA: TGTGCCAGCAGTTTCCCCCGCCTCCGCTCCGGGGAGGACACCGGGGAGCTGTTTTTT. It translates to CASSFPRLRSGEDTGELFF. The chain links TRBV28 to TRBJ2-2, with a tentative D call TRBD2 (6 bases). The germline V gene encodes CDR1 MDHEN and CDR2 SYDVKM. The CDR3 runs to 19 residues. The ends were cut back, 3 bases at V and 3 bases at J, with 23 bases in the middle.

This clone was counted once. The chain carries TRBV30 and TRBJ1-2, with 9 bases aligning to TRBD1. CDR3 length equals 14 residues. The V and J ends lost 3 bases and 6 bases, in that order; junction bases with no gene match: 8. Germline CDR1 GTSNPN, CDR2 SVGIG (reference sequence). CDR3 residues: CAWSFTGGADGYTF. CDR3 nucleotides: TGTGCCTGGAGCTTCACAGGGGGCGCCGATGGCTACACCTTC.

The chain uses TRBV28 and TRBJ2-3, with TRBD2 matching 11 bases. Germline V gene lookup returns CDR1 MDHEN and CDR2 SYDVKM. The CDR3 sequence is 20 residues long. V lost 3 bases to trimming and J lost 4 bases; unmatched junction nucleotides: 18. CDR3 coding DNA: TGTGCCAGCAGTTTTCGGGAAATAGCGGGAGGGCCAGCTGAGGCAGATACGCAGTATTTT. Protein sequence: CASSFREIAGGPAEADTQYF.

To note about this clone: A junction end diverges from the germline sequence, so it may reflect a read error. The chain couples TRBV7-7 to TRBJ2-2; D gene unclear. The germline V gene encodes CDR1 SSHAT and CDR2 FNYEAQ (reference sequence). The CDR3 consists of 15 residues. CDR3 in DNA: TGTGCTAGCAGCGCCCGGCCGACACCCCTCGGGGAGCTGTTTTTT. Amino acids: CASSARPTPLGELFF.

The genes are TRBV2 and TRBJ2-2; 7 positions match TRBD2. This CDR3 comprises 14 residues. V trimming: 4 bases; J trimming: 2 bases; junction bases outside the gene matches: 1. CDR1 and CDR2 from the germline V gene are SNHLY and FYNNEI. This CDR3 is CASSGGGNTGELFF. The CDR3 DNA reads TGTGCCAGCAGTGGCGGGGGAAACACCGGGGAGCTGTTTTTT.